This T cell receptor (beta chain) was retrieved from a study of cytomegalovirus exposure and HLA in healthy donors. From germline, CDR1 is MNHEY and CDR2 SMNVEV (reference sequence). The CDR3 spans 14 residues. The trim removed 6 bases at V and 7 bases at J, leaving 11 bases unmatched. The PCR employed 60 Vbeta primers together with 13 Jbeta primers. TCRdb's copy holds only in-frame clones and misses some; the assay was immunoSEQ multiplex PCR. The sample lists over 150,000 clones; 84% were seen once. The chain carries TRBV27 and TRBJ2-7; TRBD2 aligns across 8 bases. The specimen was PBMCs. The clonotype comes from a man younger than 30 in good health and CMV-seronegative. The CDR3 DNA follows: TGTGCCAGCAGGGTAGCGGGAACCCAGGGTGAGCAGTACTTC. Its translation: CASRVAGTQGEQYF.